These 21 T cell receptor beta chains originate from one sample sequenced in a study of T cell changes during pregnancy in multiple sclerosis. Clones were sequenced by immunoSEQ multiplex PCR, and TCRdb holds only the in-frame ones, with some missing. Here the sample spans over 25,000 clones, about 89% being singletons. The sequences come from CD8+ T cells from peripheral blood mononuclear cells, collected in the third trimester of pregnancy. These receptors originate from a female donor with multiple sclerosis, enrolled in a pregnancy study.

The chain employs TRBV5-1 and TRBJ2-1; tentative D call: TRBD2 (6 bases). Trimming cost V 7 bases and J 14 bases, with 22 bases left between them. This CDR3 region has 13 residues. The germline gives CDR1 SGHRS, CDR2 YFSETQ. The CDR3 region is CASRDSSTPGEFF. The CDR3 nucleotides are TGCGCCAGCCGGGACTCTTCTACCCCCGGGGAGTTCTTC.

This sequence joins TRBV7-9 and TRBJ1-2; maybe TRBD1 (5 bases). The germline V gene has CDR1 SEHNR and CDR2 FQNEAQ (reference sequence). This CDR3 comprises 17 residues. Trimming removed 0 bases from V and 2 bases from J, with 16 bases in between. CDR3 loop: CASSLAGATTLNYGYTF. CDR3 in DNA: TGTGCCAGCAGCTTAGCAGGGGCTACGACCCTCAACTATGGCTACACCTTC. Full variable domain (outside the CDR3, taken from reference TRBV7-9 and TRBJ1-2): DTGVSQNPRHKITKRGQNVTFRCDPISEHNRLYWYRQTLGQGPEFLTYFQNEAQLEKSRLLSDRFSAERPKGSFSTLEIQRTEQGDSAMYLCASSLAGATTLNYGYTFGSGTRLTVV.

The chain combines TRBV9 with TRBJ2-1; 10 bases agree with TRBD2. V was clipped by 3 bases and J by 7 bases; unmatched bases: 4. CDR3 length: 14 residues. The germline V gene has CDR1 SGDLS and CDR2 YYNGEE. The CDR3 is CASSATSGKNEQFF. In DNA form, the CDR3 reads TGTGCCAGCAGCGCTACTAGCGGGAAAAATGAGCAGTTCTTC. The full variable domain, its missing parts supplied by reference TRBV9 and TRBJ2-1, is DSGVTQTPKHLITATGQRVTLRCSPRSGDLSVYWYQQSLDQGLQFLIQYYNGEERAKGNILERFSAQQFPDLHSELNLSSLELGDSALYFCASSATSGKNEQFFGPGTRLTVL.

This rearrangement joins TRBV7-6 to TRBJ2-7, with D tentatively TRBD2 (5 bases). This CDR3 region has 14 residues. Germline assignment: CDR1 SGHVS and CDR2 FNYEAQ. V shed 4 bases and J shed 3 bases, with 13 bases lying between them. As DNA, the CDR3 is TGTGCCAGCAGCTACGGCACGGGGAACTACGAGCAGTACTTC. It is translated as CASSYGTGNYEQYF.

The V gene is TRBV28, the J gene TRBJ2-7; possible D gene TRBD1, 7 bases. The germline V gene has CDR1 MDHEN and CDR2 SYDVKM. The germline V and J ends were trimmed by 3 bases and 3 bases, with 18 bases remaining between them. This CDR3 has 16 amino acids. The CDR3 here is CASSLEAGQLHYEQYF. CDR3 nucleotides: TGTGCCAGCAGTTTGGAGGCGGGACAGTTACACTACGAGCAGTACTTC.

The gene calls are TRBV29-1 and TRBJ2-1; possibly TRBD2 for D (5 bases). This CDR3 is built from 13 residues. V lost 4 bases and J 3 bases, leaving 10 bases between the germline ends. Germline values: CDR1 SQVTM, CDR2 ANQGSEA. CDR3 loop: CSVGWGDYNEQFF. DNA of the CDR3: TGCAGCGTTGGATGGGGAGACTACAATGAGCAGTTCTTC.

This clone has only a few counts. V is TRBV19 and J is TRBJ1-6, with D maybe TRBD1 (5 bases). Trimming took off 7 bases at V and 9 bases at J, with 13 bases between the two ends. Germline V gene sequence: CDR1 LNHDA, CDR2 SQIVND (reference sequence). The CDR3 sequence is 13 residues long. The CDR3 nucleotides read TGTGCCAGTACCCCGGGGGTTGCTTCACCCCTCCACTTT. It codes for CASTPGVASPLHF.

The V gene is TRBV7-9, the J gene TRBJ1-5; 9 bases map to TRBD1. The junction had 9 bases not matched to a gene; V was cut back by 6 bases and J by 0 bases. There are 17 residues in the CDR3. The germline CDR1 and CDR2 sequences are SEHNR and FQNEAQ (reference sequence). The CDR3 spells CASRGQGRANSNQPQHF. In DNA form, the CDR3 reads TGTGCCAGCAGAGGACAGGGGAGAGCTAATAGCAATCAGCCCCAGCATTTT.

CDR3: CASSSRGERGREETQYF. For the CDR3, the DNA is TGTGCCAGCAGCTCCCGTGGGGAGCGGGGGCGCGAAGAGACCCAGTACTTC. The J gene is TRBJ2-5, the V gene TRBV5-8; TRBD2 matches at 8 bases. V shed 3 bases, J shed 3 bases, and the junction held 13 bases outside the gene matches. CDR1 is SGHTS, CDR2 YDEGEE, per germline. There are 17 residues in the CDR3.

This chain connects TRBV9 to TRBJ2-1; D perhaps matches TRBD2 (7 bases). Germline CDR1 and CDR2: SGDLS and YYNGEE. V was cut by 8 bases and J by 1 base, with 10 bases left in between. The CDR3 is 13 amino acids. The CDR3 DNA reads TGTGCCAGTGGGAGGGGGTCCTACAATGAGCAGTTCTTC. Amino acids: CASGRGSYNEQFF.

The chain combines TRBV4-1 with TRBJ2-7, with TRBD1 identical over 11 bases. Per germline, CDR1 MGHRA and CDR2 YSYEKL. The CDR3 extends over 15 amino acids. With V trimmed by 3 bases and J by 6 bases, 7 bases remained unmatched. CDR3 region: CASSHKGQGAGEQYF. The CDR3 DNA is TGCGCCAGCAGCCATAAAGGACAGGGGGCAGGCGAGCAGTACTTC.

This clone was seen only once. V gene TRBV25-1 combines with J gene TRBJ2-5; 7 bases are a match to TRBD2. Germline values: CDR1 MGHDK, CDR2 SYGVNS. The CDR3 has 18 amino acids. Trimming removed 3 bases from V and 5 bases from J; junction bases left unmatched: 18. CDR3 DNA sequence: TGTGCCAGCAGTGAGGGGACTACTTTAGCGAGAACCTGGGAGACCCAGTACTTC. It codes for CASSEGTTLARTWETQYF. Drawing the rest from reference TRBV25-1 and TRBJ2-5, the complete variable domain is EADIYQTPRYLVIGTGKKITLECSQTMGHDKMYWYQQDPGMELHLIHYSYGVNSTEKGDLSSESTVSRIRTEHFPLTLESARPSHTSQYLCASSEGTTLARTWETQYFGPGTRLLVL.

The chain joins TRBV4-1 to TRBJ1-3; D gene unclear. The CDR3 has 17 residues. The germline CDR1 and CDR2 sequences are MGHRA and YSYEKL. Trimming cost V 0 bases and J 2 bases, with 14 bases left between them. CDR3 residues: CASSQDRGITTGNTIYF. The CDR3 DNA sequence: TGCGCCAGCAGCCAAGATAGAGGGATAACGACTGGAAACACCATATATTTT.

The chain joins TRBV28 to TRBJ2-1; possible D gene TRBD2, 6 bases. The V end lost 3 bases, the J end lost 6 bases, and 15 bases lay between the germline ends. The CDR3 is made up of 15 amino acids. Looked up from germline, CDR1 is MDHEN and CDR2 is SYDVKM. The CDR3 sequence: CASSLRRELSNEQFF. CDR3 bases: TGTGCCAGCAGTTTGAGACGGGAGCTATCCAATGAGCAGTTCTTC. The full variable domain, completed using reference TRBV28 and TRBJ2-1, is DVKVTQSSRYLVKRTGEKVFLECVQDMDHENMFWYRQDPGLGLRLIYFSYDVKMKEKGDIPEGYSVSREKKERFSLILESASTNQTSMYLCASSLRRELSNEQFFGPGTRLTVL.

The chain is built from TRBV27 and TRBJ2-7; TRBD2 agrees at 9 bases. The germline V gene has CDR1 MNHEY and CDR2 SMNVEV (reference sequence). Germline trimming cut 9 bases from V and 0 bases from J; bases unmatched to any gene: 9. This CDR3 is built from 15 residues. The DNA of the CDR3 is TGTGCCAGTCCTTGGGGTAGCGGGAGCTCCTACGAGCAGTACTTC. This codes for CASPWGSGSSYEQYF.

CDR3 DNA: TGTGCCAGCAGCCATACTAGCGGGGTCTACAATGAGCAGTTCTTC. Translating it yields CASSHTSGVYNEQFF. The genes are TRBV27 and TRBJ2-1; 10 positions agree with TRBD2. Germline CDR1 reads MNHEY; CDR2 reads SMNVEV (reference sequence). J lost 3 bases, V lost 6 bases, and 5 bases had no gene match. The CDR3 length is 15 residues.

This clone was seen a handful of times. The chain employs TRBV19 and TRBJ1-2; possibly TRBD1 for D (5 bases). Trimming shortened V by 3 bases and J by 10 bases, and 21 bases separated the two germline ends. The germline V gene has CDR1 LNHDA and CDR2 SQIVND (reference sequence). This CDR3 comprises 15 residues. The CDR3 DNA follows: TGTGCCAGTAGTATTCCCTTCGACAGCCAGCTAGACTACACCTTC. Protein product: CASSIPFDSQLDYTF.

The chain links TRBV30 to TRBJ2-7, with TRBD2 identical over 10 bases. With V trimmed by 1 base and J by 2 bases, 5 bases remained unmatched. Germline CDR1 is GTSNPN and CDR2 is SVGIG (reference sequence). The CDR3 sequence is 15 residues long. Here the CDR3 reads CAWSGVAGGPYEQYF. The CDR3, as DNA: TGTGCCTGGAGTGGGGTAGCGGGGGGCCCCTACGAGCAGTACTTC.

CDR3 protein: CASSADRNEKLFF. In DNA form, the CDR3 reads TGTGCCAGCAGCGCGGATCGTAATGAAAAACTGTTTTTT. The chain links TRBV6-6 to TRBJ1-4, with D unclear. Germline loops: CDR1 MNHNY, CDR2 SVGAGI (reference sequence). This CDR3 contains 13 residues. V lost 6 bases to trimming and J lost 4 bases, with 9 bases between them.

The gene calls are TRBV5-1 and TRBJ2-7, with a weak D call TRBD1 (6 bases). Looked up from germline, CDR1 is SGHRS and CDR2 is YFSETQ. The CDR3 loop spans 15 amino acids. The V gene lost 4 bases and the J gene lost 5 bases, with 19 bases spanning the gap. This chain's CDR3 is CASSPDRRPHHEQYF. The DNA for the CDR3 is TGCGCCAGCAGCCCCGACAGGAGGCCCCATCACGAGCAGTACTTC.

The chain links TRBV27 to TRBJ1-1; TRBD1 agrees at 7 bases. CDR3 size: 14 residues. V was pared by 4 bases and J by 8 bases, with 10 bases of the junction left unmatched. Germline V lookup: CDR1 MNHEY, CDR2 SMNVEV (reference sequence). DNA for the CDR3: TGTGCCAGCAGTTCCGGGACAGCTAGTGTAGAAGCTTTCTTT. Its translation is CASSSGTASVEAFF.